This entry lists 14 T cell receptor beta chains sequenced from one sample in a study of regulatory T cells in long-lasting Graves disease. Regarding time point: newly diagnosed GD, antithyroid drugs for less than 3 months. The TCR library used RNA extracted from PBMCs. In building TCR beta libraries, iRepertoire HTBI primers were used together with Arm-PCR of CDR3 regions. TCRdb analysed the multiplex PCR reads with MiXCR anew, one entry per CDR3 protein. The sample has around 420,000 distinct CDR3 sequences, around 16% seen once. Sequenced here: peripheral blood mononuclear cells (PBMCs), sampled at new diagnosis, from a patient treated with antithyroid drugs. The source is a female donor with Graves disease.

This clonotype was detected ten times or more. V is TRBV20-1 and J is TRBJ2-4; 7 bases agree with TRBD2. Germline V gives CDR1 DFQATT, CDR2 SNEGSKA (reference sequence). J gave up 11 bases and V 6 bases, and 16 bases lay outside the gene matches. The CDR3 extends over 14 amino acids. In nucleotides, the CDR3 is TGCAGTGCCTCCGGGACTAACCGGGGTGGTTTTCAGTACTTC. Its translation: CSASGTNRGGFQYF.

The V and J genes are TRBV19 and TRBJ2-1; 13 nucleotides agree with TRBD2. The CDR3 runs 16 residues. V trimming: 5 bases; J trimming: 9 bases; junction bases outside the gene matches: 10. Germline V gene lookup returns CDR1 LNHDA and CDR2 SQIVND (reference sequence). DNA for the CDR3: TGTGCCAGTAGTGCCCCGACTAGCGGGGGGAGTTTTGAGCAGTTCTTC. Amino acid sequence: CASSAPTSGGSFEQFF.

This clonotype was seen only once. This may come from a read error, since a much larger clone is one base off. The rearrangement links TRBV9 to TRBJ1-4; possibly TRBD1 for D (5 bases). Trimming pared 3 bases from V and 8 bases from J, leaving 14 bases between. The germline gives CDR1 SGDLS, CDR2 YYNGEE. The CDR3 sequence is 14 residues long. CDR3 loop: CASSADGGNEKLFF. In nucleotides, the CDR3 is TGTGCCAGCAGCGCCGACGGGGGAAACGAAAAACTGTTTTTT. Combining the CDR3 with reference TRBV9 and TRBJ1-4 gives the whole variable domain DSGVTQTPKHLITATGQRVTLRCSPRSGDLSVYWYQQSLDQGLQFLIQYYNGEERAKGNILERFSAQQFPDLHSELNLSSLELGDSALYFCASSADGGNEKLFFGSGTQLSVL.

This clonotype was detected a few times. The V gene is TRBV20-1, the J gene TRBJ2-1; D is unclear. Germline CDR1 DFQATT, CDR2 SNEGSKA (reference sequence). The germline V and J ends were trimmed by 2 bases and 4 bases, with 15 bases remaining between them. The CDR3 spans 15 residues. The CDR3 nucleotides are TGCAGTGCTAGATTGGCTTTTTCCACGTACAATGAGCAGTTCTTC. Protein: CSARLAFSTYNEQFF.

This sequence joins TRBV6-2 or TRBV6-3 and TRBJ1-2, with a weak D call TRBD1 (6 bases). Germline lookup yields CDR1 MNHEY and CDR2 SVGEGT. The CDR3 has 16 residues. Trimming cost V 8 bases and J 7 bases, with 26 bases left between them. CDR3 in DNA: TGTGCCAGCGCCACTCCCGGAGGAGGGGGTCCAGGTGGCTACACCTTC. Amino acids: CASATPGGGGPGGYTF.

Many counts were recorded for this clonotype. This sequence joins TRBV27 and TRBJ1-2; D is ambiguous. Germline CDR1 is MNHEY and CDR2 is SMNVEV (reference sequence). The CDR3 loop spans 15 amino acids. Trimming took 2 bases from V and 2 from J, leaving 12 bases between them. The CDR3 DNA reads TGTGCCAGCAGTTTAATTGGCAGTCTCAACTATGGCTACACCTTC. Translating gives CASSLIGSLNYGYTF.

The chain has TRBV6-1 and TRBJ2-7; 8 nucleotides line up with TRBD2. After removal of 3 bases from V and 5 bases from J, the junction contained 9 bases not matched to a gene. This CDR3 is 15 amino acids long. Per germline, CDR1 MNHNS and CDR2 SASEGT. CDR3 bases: TGTGCCAGCAGTGACCATCCAGCGGGAGACCACGAGCAGTACTTC. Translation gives CASSDHPAGDHEQYF.

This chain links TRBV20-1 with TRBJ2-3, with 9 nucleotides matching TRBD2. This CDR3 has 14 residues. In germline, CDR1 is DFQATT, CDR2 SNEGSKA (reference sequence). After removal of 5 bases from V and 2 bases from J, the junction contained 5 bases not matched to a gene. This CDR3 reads CSAWPSGVTDTQYF. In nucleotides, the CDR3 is TGCAGTGCTTGGCCTAGCGGGGTCACAGATACGCAGTATTTT.

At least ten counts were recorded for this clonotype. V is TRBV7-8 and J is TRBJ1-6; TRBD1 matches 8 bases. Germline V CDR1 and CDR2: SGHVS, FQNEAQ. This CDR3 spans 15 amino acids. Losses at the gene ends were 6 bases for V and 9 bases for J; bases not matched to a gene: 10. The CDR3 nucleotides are TGTGCCAGCAGTGACGGGACAGGCAGGGGTTCACCCCTCCACTTT. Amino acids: CASSDGTGRGSPLHF. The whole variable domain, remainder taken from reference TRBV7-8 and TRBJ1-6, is GAGVSQSPRYKVAKRGQDVALRCDPISGHVSLFWYQQALGQGPEFLTYFQNEAQLDKSGLPSDRFFAERPEGSVSTLKIQRTQQEDSAVYLCASSDGTGRGSPLHFGNGTRLTVT.

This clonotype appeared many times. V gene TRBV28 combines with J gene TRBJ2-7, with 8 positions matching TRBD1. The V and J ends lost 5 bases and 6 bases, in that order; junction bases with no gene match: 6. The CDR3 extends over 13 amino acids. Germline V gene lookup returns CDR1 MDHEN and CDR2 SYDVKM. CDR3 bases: TGTGCCAGCAGTCCCCGGACAGGGTCCGAGCAGTACTTC. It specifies CASSPRTGSEQYF.

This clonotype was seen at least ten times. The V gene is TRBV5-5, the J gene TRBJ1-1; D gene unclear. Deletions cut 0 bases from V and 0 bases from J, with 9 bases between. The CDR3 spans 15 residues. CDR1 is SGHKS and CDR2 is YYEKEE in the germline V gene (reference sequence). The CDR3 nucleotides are TGTGCCAGCAGCTTGGTACAGCGTCTGAACACTGAAGCTTTCTTT. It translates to CASSLVQRLNTEAFF.

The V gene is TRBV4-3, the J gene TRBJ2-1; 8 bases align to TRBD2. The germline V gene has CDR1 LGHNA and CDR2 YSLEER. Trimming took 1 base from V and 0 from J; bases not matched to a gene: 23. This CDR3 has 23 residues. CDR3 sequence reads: CASSQGRGLAGDSTPSSYNEQFF. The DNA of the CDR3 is TGCGCCAGCAGCCAAGGTCGTGGGCTAGCGGGCGACTCGACCCCAAGCTCCTACAATGAGCAGTTCTTC.

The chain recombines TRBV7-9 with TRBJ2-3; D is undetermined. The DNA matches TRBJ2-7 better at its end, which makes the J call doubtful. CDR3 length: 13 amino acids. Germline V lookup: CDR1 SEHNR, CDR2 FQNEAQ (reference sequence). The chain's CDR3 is CASSLGSPYEQYF. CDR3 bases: TGTGCCAGCAGCTTAGGAAGCCCCTACGAGCAGTACTTC.

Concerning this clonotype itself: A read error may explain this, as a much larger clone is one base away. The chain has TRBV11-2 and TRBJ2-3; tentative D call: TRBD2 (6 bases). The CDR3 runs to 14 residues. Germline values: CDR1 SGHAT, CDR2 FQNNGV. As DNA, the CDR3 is TGTGCCGGCAGCTCCGGGGGTATCACAGATACGCAGTATTTT. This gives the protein CAGSSGGITDTQYF.